The entry that follows covers one TCR beta chain sequence. Its antigen is not identified. The CDR3 loop spans 15 amino acids. Per germline, CDR1 DFQATT and CDR2 SNEGSKA (reference sequence). V shed 4 bases, J shed 9 bases, and the junction held 10 bases outside the gene matches. The source of the sample is a study of vaccination and CD4 T cells after COVID-19. Cultured CD4+ T cell DNA underwent sequencing with the Oncomine TCR Beta short-read assay. TCRdb re-analysed the PCR reads in MiXCR, keeping a single row per CDR3 protein. Among under 20,000 distinct CDR3 sequences listed, approximately 49% were seen once. Documented treatment: roughly nine-day PBMC culture with coronavirus spike peptide pools or control peptides (ViraFEST assay).

The sample taken for sequencing was CD4+ T cells from blood, cultured in vitro. The gene calls are TRBV20-1 and TRBJ1-6; the match to TRBD1 covers 9 bases. This receptor was obtained from a human donor who had recovered from COVID-19. As DNA, the CDR3 is TGCAGTGCTATTTTTCCTACAGGGGGCCCTTCACCCCTCCACTTT. Its translation is CSAIFPTGGPSPLHF.